The T cell receptor (beta chain) under discussion was sequenced for a study of T cell clones after liver transplantation. Here immunoSEQ multiplex PCR was the method, and the copy in TCRdb shows in-frame clones only, minus some. This sample yields under 35,000 clones, of which around 94% are seen a single time; roughly 26% belongs to the top ten. This CDR3 comprises 15 residues. With V trimmed by 0 bases and J by 6 bases, 8 bases remained unmatched. The V gene's germline CDR1 is SGHRS and CDR2 YFSETQ. The sequencing here drew on CD8+ T cells from blood, taken 12 months after liver transplant. This TCR came from a human patient who received a liver transplant. Some T cells may arise from the graft donor. The gene calls are TRBV5-1 and TRBJ1-1; the match to TRBD1 covers 7 bases. CDR3 amino acids: CASSLAGTEDSEAFF. The CDR3 DNA reads as TGCGCCAGCAGCTTGGCCGGGACAGAGGACTCTGAAGCTTTCTTT.